This TCR beta chain was found in a study of blood T cell repertoires in COVID-19. Study at large: Recovered participants had two consecutive negative NP/OP PCR tests, healthcare professional clearance, or symptom resolution.

This table comes from immunoSEQ multiplex PCR, and its TCRdb copy is limited to in-frame clones, with some not included. The repertoire has under 400,000 clones, more than 75% of them found once; the top ten carry approximately 1.9%. In assigning cohorts, the study relied on participant-reported clinical history. The specimen was PBMCs or T cells enriched from blood (not recorded which). The receptor comes from a man in his forties in a cohort exposed to, infected with or recovered from COVID-19 (not recorded which).

CDR3 region: CASTGQGESYGYTF. The DNA of the CDR3 is TGTGCCAGCACCGGACAGGGAGAATCCTATGGCTACACCTTC. The chain is built from TRBV6-8 and TRBJ1-2, with 8 bases fitting TRBD1. Germline CDR1 reads MNHGY; CDR2 reads SAAAGT. The CDR3 spans 14 residues. The V and J ends lost 7 bases and 4 bases, in that order; junction bases with no gene match: 8.